Listed below are T cell receptor beta chains from one sample, sequenced in a study of persistence of HIV-infected CD4 T cells. Their specific antigens are unknown. Using immunoSEQ multiplex PCR, the repertoire was profiled, and TCRdb retains in-frame clones only, with some absent. The sample records around 35,000 clones, approximately 78% being singletons. Sequenced material: cultured CD4+ T cells from PBMCs, taken from a patient who received antiretroviral therapy. These receptors originate from an adult with HIV. The donor label of this sample is uncertain. Each CDR3 is given with its conserved first and last residue. The D gene is left open where the match is weak. Some rows mark clone size as missing; the rest say once, few, many or name a class of expanded clone.

length | D | J | size | V | DNA | CDR3
13 | - | TRBJ1-1 | - | TRBV12-3/TRBV12-4 | TGTGCCAGCGTTGATCGGCCCAACACTGAAGCTTTCTTT | CASVDRPNTEAFF
14 | - | TRBJ2-3 | - | TRBV5-5 | TGTGCCAGCTATTCCCTCATGGGCACAGATACGCAGTATTTT | CASYSLMGTDTQYF
14 | - | TRBJ2-5 | once | TRBV7-9 | TGTGCCAGCAGCTTAGATCGGCTCCAAGAGACCCAGTACTTC | CASSLDRLQETQYF
15 | TRBD1 | TRBJ1-6 | few | TRBV5-1 | TGCGCCAGCAAGTCCATAGACAGGGATAATTCACCCCTCCACTTT | CASKSIDRDNSPLHF
14 | TRBD1 | TRBJ2-5 | - | TRBV5-1 | TGCGCCAGCAGCCGACAGGGATGGAGGGAGACCCAGTACTTC | CASSRQGWRETQYF
14 | - | TRBJ2-1 | - | TRBV6-5 | TGTGCCAGCAGTTACTCGCTCATCCCAGGTGAGCAGTTCTTC | CASSYSLIPGEQFF
14 | - | TRBJ1-1 | - | TRBV29-1 | TGCAGCGTTGAGCCGACAGCCTCGAACACTGAAGCTTTCTTT | CSVEPTASNTEAFF
13 | - | TRBJ1-2 | - | TRBV19 | TGTGCCAGTACCAACCTAGGGACATATGGCTACACCTTC | CASTNLGTYGYTF
14 | - | TRBJ2-5 | - | TRBV11-1 | TGTGCCATCGCCGGGGGAGCAGGGACAGAGACCCAGTACTTC | CAIAGGAGTETQYF
14 | - | TRBJ2-1 | - | TRBV30 | TGTGCCTGGGGGAGAGGGGCCCTCTACAATGAGCAGTTCTTC | CAWGRGALYNEQFF
13 | - | TRBJ1-3 | - | TRBV19 | TGTGCCAGTAGTCGGGCCTCTGGAAACACCATATATTTT | CASSRASGNTIYF
14 | - | TRBJ1-4 | - | TRBV3-1/TRBV3-2 | TGTGCCAGCAGCCAACGGGGGGGGATGGAAAAACTGTTTTTT | CASSQRGGMEKLFF
19 | - | TRBJ1-1 | - | TRBV18 | TGTGCCAGCTCCCGAGCGGGTTCTGACAGGCGCCTAATGAACACTGAAGCTTTCTTT | CASSRAGSDRRLMNTEAFF
14 | TRBD1 | TRBJ1-5 | - | TRBV2 | TGTGCCAGCAGGGGGGACAGTAGCAATCAGCCCCAGCATTTT | CASRGDSSNQPQHF
22 | - | TRBJ1-5 | - | TRBV30 | TGTGCCTGGAGTGCAGCTTGGGTTGGGGTCTCCTTCGGGGGACGCAGCAATCAGCCCCAGCATTTT | CAWSAAWVGVSFGGRSNQPQHF
15 | - | TRBJ2-5 | - | TRBV18 | TGTGCCAGCTCACCTTTACAGGATAAACAAGAGACCCAGTACTTC | CASSPLQDKQETQYF
14 | - | TRBJ1-2 | - | TRBV9 | TGTGCCAGCAGCGTAGGCCAGGCTGAGGGTGGCTACACCTTC | CASSVGQAEGGYTF
13 | - | TRBJ1-2 | - | TRBV9 | TGTGCCAGCAGCGCAGGGACAAACTATGGCTACACCTTC | CASSAGTNYGYTF
16 | - | TRBJ1-2 | - | TRBV11-2 | TGTGCCAGCAGCCCCGGTCGGGGTTCCCCTAACTATGGCTACACCTTC | CASSPGRGSPNYGYTF
15 | - | TRBJ1-4 | - | TRBV5-1 | TGCGCCAGCAGCTTGATGGGGGAGGCTAATGAAAAACTGTTTTTT | CASSLMGEANEKLFF
17 | - | TRBJ2-3 | - | TRBV5-1 | TGCGCCAGCAGCTTGGGCCGTTTAAGGGAGGTCCCAGATACGCAGTATTTT | CASSLGRLREVPDTQYF
12 | - | TRBJ2-6 | - | TRBV6-5 | TGTGCCAGCAGTCCTGGGGCCAACGTCCTGACTTTC | CASSPGANVLTF
14 | - | TRBJ1-5 | few | TRBV30 | TGTGCCTGGAGTGTACGGGGGGGGTGGCAGCCCCAGCATTTT | CAWSVRGGWQPQHF
10 | - | TRBJ1-6 | - | TRBV1 | TGCACCAGCAGCCAATGCCCGCTCCACTTT | CTSSQCPLHF
16 | - | TRBJ2-2 | once | TRBV19 | TGTGCCAGTAGTATGAGCCGGGGGCGCGGCACCGGGGAGCTGTTTTTT | CASSMSRGRGTGELFF
14 | TRBD1 | TRBJ1-1 | - | TRBV7-6 | TGTGCCAGCAGCTTAGGGACAGGGAACACTGAAGCTTTCTTT | CASSLGTGNTEAFF
17 | - | TRBJ2-2 | - | TRBV14 | TGTGCCAGCAGCCAAGATATGGGCGATACGAACACCGGGGAGCTGTTTTTT | CASSQDMGDTNTGELFF
14 | - | TRBJ1-1 | - | TRBV19 | TGTGCCAGTAATCACTGGGCTATGAACACTGAAGCTTTCTTT | CASNHWAMNTEAFF
14 | TRBD1 | TRBJ1-4 | - | TRBV7-9 | TGTGCCAGCAGCCCGGGACAGTCGGGTGAAAAACTGTTTTTT | CASSPGQSGEKLFF
13 | - | TRBJ1-1 | - | TRBV12-3/TRBV12-4 | TGTGCCAGCAGTTTCTTTGAGAACACTGAAGCTTTCTTT | CASSFFENTEAFF
14 | - | TRBJ2-3 | - | TRBV7-6 | TGTGCCAGCAGCTTCCGGGACCCCACAGATACGCAGTATTTT | CASSFRDPTDTQYF
14 | - | TRBJ1-3 | few | TRBV4-1 | TGCGCCAGCAGCCAAGTCGGGCCTGGAAACACCATATATTTT | CASSQVGPGNTIYF
12 | - | TRBJ1-1 | - | TRBV30 | TGTGCCTGGAGTTTGGCGGCTTCTGAAGCTTTCTTT | CAWSLAASEAFF
13 | TRBD1 | TRBJ1-1 | once | TRBV12-3/TRBV12-4 | TGTGCCAGCAGTTTAACGGTGAGGGACAGGGCTTTCTTT | CASSLTVRDRAFF
14 | - | TRBJ1-2 | once | TRBV9 | TGTGCCAGCAGCGGAGGGCTGAGGTTCTATGGCTACACCTTC | CASSGGLRFYGYTF
16 | TRBD1 | TRBJ2-7 | - | TRBV5-1 | TGCGCCAGCAGCTTGGGTGACTGGGGACAGAGACCCCTTCAGTACTTC | CASSLGDWGQRPLQYF
14 | - | TRBJ1-4 | - | TRBV10-3 | TGTGCCATCAGTGGAGGGGAGGGAGATGAAAAACTGTTTTTT | CAISGGEGDEKLFF
14 | - | TRBJ1-1 | - | TRBV4-1 | TGCGCCAGCAGCCAGGGTTTAATGAACACTGAAGCTTTCTTT | CASSQGLMNTEAFF
15 | - | TRBJ1-1 | once | TRBV5-1 | TGCGCCAGCAGCTTGGGTAACGGCGTGAACACTGAAGCTTTCTTT | CASSLGNGVNTEAFF
13 | TRBD1 | TRBJ1-6 | - | TRBV5-1 | TGCGCCAGCCATCGGGACAGCAATTCACCCCTCCACTTT | CASHRDSNSPLHF
16 | TRBD1 | TRBJ2-2 | - | TRBV10-3 | TGTGCCATCAGTGGGAACAGGGGGTACGGCACCGGGGAGCTGTTTTTT | CAISGNRGYGTGELFF
14 | - | TRBJ1-2 | - | TRBV5-8 | TGTGCCAGCAGCTCTACGGGGAATACCTATGGCTACACCTTC | CASSSTGNTYGYTF
13 | TRBD1 | TRBJ1-1 | once | TRBV9 | TGTGCCAGCAGCGTAGGAAGGACAGGGGAAGCTTTCTTT | CASSVGRTGEAFF
17 | - | TRBJ1-3 | - | TRBV5-1 | TGCGCCAGCAGCTTGGCCCCAGGCAGGACTATCGGAAACACCATATATTTT | CASSLAPGRTIGNTIYF
14 | - | TRBJ2-7 | once | TRBV3-1/TRBV3-2 | TGTGCCAGCAGCCAAGCCTCGGGGTTAGGCGAGCAGTACTTC | CASSQASGLGEQYF
14 | TRBD2 | TRBJ2-3 | - | TRBV3-1/TRBV3-2 | TGTGCCAGCAGCCCGGGGACTAGCGCCTATACGCAGTATTTT | CASSPGTSAYTQYF
15 | TRBD2 | TRBJ2-3 | few | TRBV6-5 | TGTGCCAGCAGGCTACTAGCGGGGGTCACAGATACGCAGTATTTT | CASRLLAGVTDTQYF
16 | - | TRBJ1-2 | once | TRBV6-6 | TGTGCCAGCATAACGACACGGGCCGACGTTAACTATGGCTACACCTTC | CASITTRADVNYGYTF
16 | TRBD1 | TRBJ2-1 | few | TRBV5-4 | TGTGCCAGCAGCTTGGAGAGGGGGCGTCAAAACAATGAGCAGTTCTTC | CASSLERGRQNNEQFF
17 | TRBD2 | TRBJ2-3 | - | TRBV13 | TGTGCCAGCAGCTTGAACGGCGGGGGTCTACCAAGAGATACGCAGTATTTT | CASSLNGGGLPRDTQYF
13 | - | TRBJ2-3 | - | TRBV27 | TGTGCCAGCAGTCACCGACCAACAGATACGCAGTATTTT | CASSHRPTDTQYF
14 | TRBD1 | TRBJ1-1 | - | TRBV6-5 | TGTGCCAGCAGATGGGACAGGGAATCGTCTGAAGCTTTCTTT | CASRWDRESSEAFF
16 | - | TRBJ1-3 | once | TRBV4-1 | TGCGCCAGCAGCCAAGGGTTAGGATTTCAAGGGGACACCATATATTTT | CASSQGLGFQGDTIYF
15 | - | TRBJ1-1 | - | TRBV9 | TGTGCCAGCAGCGTAGCTACGACACCGAACACTGAAGCTTTCTTT | CASSVATTPNTEAFF
14 | TRBD1 | TRBJ1-1 | - | TRBV30 | TGTGCCTGGAGGCCCCCGGGACAGGGGTCTGAAGCTTTCTTT | CAWRPPGQGSEAFF
15 | TRBD2 | TRBJ2-2 | - | TRBV7-3 | TGTGCCAGCAGCTTAGCTAGCGGGAACACCGGGGAGCTGTTTTTT | CASSLASGNTGELFF
15 | - | TRBJ2-1 | - | TRBV7-3 | TGTGCCAGCAGCTTAAACCCCGGACACTACAATGAGCAGTTCTTC | CASSLNPGHYNEQFF
15 | TRBD1 | TRBJ1-6 | - | TRBV19 | TGTGCCAGTAGTCCCAGGGGGGGCAATAATTCACCCCTCCACTTT | CASSPRGGNNSPLHF
13 | - | TRBJ2-7 | - | TRBV2 | TGTGCCAGCAGCTCAGGGCCCGTAAGGGAGCAGTACTTC | CASSSGPVREQYF